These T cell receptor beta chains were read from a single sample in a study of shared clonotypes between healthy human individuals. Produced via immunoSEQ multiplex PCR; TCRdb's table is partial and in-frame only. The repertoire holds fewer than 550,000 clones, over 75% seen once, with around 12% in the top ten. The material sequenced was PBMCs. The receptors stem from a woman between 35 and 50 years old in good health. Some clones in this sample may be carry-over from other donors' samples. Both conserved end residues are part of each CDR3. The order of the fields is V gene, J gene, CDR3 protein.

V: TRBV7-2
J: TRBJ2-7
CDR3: CASSRQGYEQYF

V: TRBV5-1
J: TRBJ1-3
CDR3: CASSSSGGRGNTIYF

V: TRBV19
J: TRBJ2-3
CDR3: CASSRPSGSGTQYF

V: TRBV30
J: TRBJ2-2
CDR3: CAWRVSGRATGELFF

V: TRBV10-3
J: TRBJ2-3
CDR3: CAISESPRQGRTDTQYF

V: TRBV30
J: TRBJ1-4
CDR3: CAWSSMPQGPGEKLFF

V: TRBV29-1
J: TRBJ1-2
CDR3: CSVEWDTYGYTF

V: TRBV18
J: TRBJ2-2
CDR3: CASSPYRESGTGELFF

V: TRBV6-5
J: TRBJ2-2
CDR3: CASSYRQGGTGELFF

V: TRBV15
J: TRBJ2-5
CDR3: CAIRRTAQETQYF

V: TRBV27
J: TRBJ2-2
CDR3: CASTPDRAGTGELFF

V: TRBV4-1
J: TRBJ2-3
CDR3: CASSQGPSGSPSTDTQYF

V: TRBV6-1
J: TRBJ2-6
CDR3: CASSDLASGANVLTF

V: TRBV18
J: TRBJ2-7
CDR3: CASSPTGPSYEQYF

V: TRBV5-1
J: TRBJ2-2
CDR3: CASSLAGPAGKTGELFF

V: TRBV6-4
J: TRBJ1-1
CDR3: CASSRRMNTEAFF

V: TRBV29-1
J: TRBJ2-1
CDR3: CSVDRSGTTGGNEQFF

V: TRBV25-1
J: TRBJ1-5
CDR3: CASSGQGLQPQHF

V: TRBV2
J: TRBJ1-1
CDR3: CASRSGGRMNTEAFF

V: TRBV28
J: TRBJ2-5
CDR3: CASSDPGHSGTQYF

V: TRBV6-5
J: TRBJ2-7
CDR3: CASRAGVSSYEQYF

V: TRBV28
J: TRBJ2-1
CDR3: CASSTGRTSGYNEQFF

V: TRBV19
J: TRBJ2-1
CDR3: CASSMGTLSSYNEQFF

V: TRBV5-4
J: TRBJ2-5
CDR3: CASSLEQGLAQYF

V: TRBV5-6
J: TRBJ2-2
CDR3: CASSLGFSGGTGELFF

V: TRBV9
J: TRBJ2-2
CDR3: CASTETGANTGELFF

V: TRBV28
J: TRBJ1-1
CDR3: CASKTGNTEAFF

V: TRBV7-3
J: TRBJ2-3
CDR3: CASSSGLAGGSDTQYF

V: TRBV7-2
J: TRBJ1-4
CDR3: CASSLAATNEKLFF

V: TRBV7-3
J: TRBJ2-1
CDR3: CASSTSSGSPNEQFF

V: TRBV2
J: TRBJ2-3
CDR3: CASKAGGRPDTQYF

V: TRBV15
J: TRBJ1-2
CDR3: CATSRDMTGYGYTF

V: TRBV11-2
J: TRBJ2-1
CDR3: CASSINLGYNEQFF

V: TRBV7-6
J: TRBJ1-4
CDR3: CASSSNPYRRNEKLFF

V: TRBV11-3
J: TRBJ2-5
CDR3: CASSLGAGGSQETQYF

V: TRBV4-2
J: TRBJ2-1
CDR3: CASSHVAGGAYNEQFF

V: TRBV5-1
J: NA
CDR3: CASRGDVNSYEQYF

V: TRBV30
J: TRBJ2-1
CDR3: CAWSVTVGEQFF

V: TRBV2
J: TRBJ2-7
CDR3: CASSEARGIYEQYF

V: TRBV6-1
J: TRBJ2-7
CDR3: CASSEADGGGIRFEQYF

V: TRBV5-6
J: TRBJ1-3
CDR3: CASRPWRNDRGAGNTIYF